The source of this TCR beta chain is a study of blood T cell repertoires in COVID-19. Study in general: In each case, the material was cDNA or gDNA derived from T cells, B-cell-depleted T cells, or PBMCs.

The protocol was immunoSEQ multiplex PCR, while the TCRdb copy is restricted to in-frame clones and leaves out a portion. The sample yields some 180,000 clones, roughly 80% seen once. With V trimmed by 5 bases and J by 7 bases, 9 bases remained unmatched. Germline CDR1 reads MNHEY; CDR2 reads SVGEGT. CDR3 length: 15 residues. This TCR was recovered from a woman aged 55-69 years with acute COVID-19. Sequencing was performed on PBMCs or T cells enriched from blood (not recorded which). The chain has TRBV6-2 or TRBV6-3 and TRBJ1-1; TRBD1 agrees at 11 bases. CDR3 residues: CASSTPGTGGLEAFF. For the CDR3, the DNA is TGTGCCAGCAGTACCCCCGGGACAGGGGGGCTTGAAGCTTTCTTT.